These 28 T cell receptor beta chains share one sample of origin, sequenced in a study of cytomegalovirus exposure and HLA in healthy donors. Repertoires were generated with immunoSEQ multiplex PCR, while TCRdb's copy carries only in-frame clones and drops some. The sample records roughly 330,000 clones, 75% to 90% being singletons. Sequences were obtained from PBMCs. These receptors were taken from a young woman in good health and CMV-seropositive.

This sequence joins TRBV10-3 and TRBJ2-3; 8 bases match TRBD1. Trimming removed 4 bases from V and 0 bases from J; junction bases left unmatched: 3. This CDR3 spans 15 amino acids. CDR1 and CDR2 from the germline V gene are ENHRY and SYGVKD. CDR3 DNA: TGTGCCATCAGTGGAGGACAGGGTAGCACAGATACGCAGTATTTT. Residues: CAISGGQGSTDTQYF.

The chain uses TRBV7-9 and TRBJ2-7; D is unclear. The CDR3 consists of 11 residues. V was pared by 5 bases and J by 6 bases, with 8 bases between. Germline CDR1 reads SEHNR; CDR2 reads FQNEAQ (reference sequence). CDR3 amino acids: CASSPLLEQYF. The CDR3 coding sequence is TGTGCCAGCAGCCCCCTTCTCGAGCAGTACTTC.

The chain couples TRBV6-1 to TRBJ2-1; D remains unclear. Germline loops: CDR1 MNHNS, CDR2 SASEGT. There are 13 residues in the CDR3. Trimming took 8 bases from V and 6 from J, leaving 14 bases between them. The CDR3 is CASRPDGINEQFF. CDR3 nucleotides: TGTGCCAGCCGTCCTGACGGTATCAATGAGCAGTTCTTC.

The rearrangement joins TRBV4-1 to TRBJ2-7; 9 bases align to TRBD2. V shed 1 base, J shed 5 bases, and the junction held 6 bases outside the gene matches. Germline CDR1 reads MGHRA; CDR2 reads YSYEKL. The CDR3 runs 15 residues. CDR3 bases: TGCGCCAGCAGCCAAGTGGCGACTAGCGGAGACGAGCAGTACTTC. Amino acid sequence: CASSQVATSGDEQYF.

V usage is TRBV4-3 and J usage is TRBJ1-2; possible D gene TRBD1, 6 bases. Looked up from germline, CDR1 is LGHNA and CDR2 is YSLEER. V lost 4 bases and J 2 bases, leaving 14 bases between the germline ends. The CDR3 is made up of 15 amino acids. The CDR3 protein is CASSPTDSSNYGYTF. CDR3 nucleotide sequence: TGCGCCAGCAGCCCAACGGACAGCAGCAACTATGGCTACACCTTC.

This clone appeared a few times. The chain recombines TRBV19 with TRBJ2-2, with D unclear. The CDR3 is 12 residues long. Germline V lookup: CDR1 LNHDA, CDR2 SQIVND (reference sequence). Trimming removed 3 bases at V and 10 bases at J, with 9 bases between. CDR3 sequence reads: CASSIPVEELFF. In nucleotides, the CDR3 is TGTGCCAGTAGTATCCCGGTTGAGGAGCTGTTTTTT.

The chain recombines TRBV11-2 with TRBJ2-7; the D is unclear. The length of the CDR3 is 11 residues. The V gene's germline CDR1 is SGHAT and CDR2 FQNNGV. V was shortened by 3 bases and J by 6 bases, with 6 bases between the two germline ends. As DNA, the CDR3 is TGTGCCAGCAGCTTCGGCTCCGAGCAGTACTTC. It codes for CASSFGSEQYF.

The J gene is TRBJ1-2, the V gene TRBV9; 7 bases agree with TRBD1. Germline assignment: CDR1 SGDLS and CDR2 YYNGEE. The CDR3 is made up of 16 amino acids. Trimming cost V 1 base and J 5 bases; bases outside gene matches: 11. The CDR3 DNA is TGTGCCAGCAGCGTAACTGACAGGGAAGGACCTTATGGCTACACCTTC. This codes for CASSVTDREGPYGYTF.

The chain joins TRBV11-2 to TRBJ1-4; no firm D call. Trimming stripped 1 base from V and 5 bases from J, with 5 bases between. This CDR3 spans 13 amino acids. Germline CDR1 and CDR2: SGHAT and FQNNGV. In DNA, the CDR3 is TGTGCCAGCAGCTTAGCCCTGAATGAAAAACTGTTTTTT. Protein sequence: CASSLALNEKLFF. Supplemented by reference TRBV11-2 and TRBJ1-4, the full variable domain reads EAGVAQSPRYKIIEKRQSVAFWCNPISGHATLYWYQQILGQGPKLLIQFQNNGVVDDSQLPKDRFSAERLKGVDSTLKIQPAKLEDSAVYLCASSLALNEKLFFGSGTQLSVL.

This chain connects TRBV15 to TRBJ1-5; no clear D. CDR3 length: 13 residues. Trimming took off 4 bases at V and 2 bases at J, with 6 bases between the two ends. Germline V lookup: CDR1 LNHNV, CDR2 YYDKDF (reference sequence). CDR3 nucleotides: TGTGCCACCAGCACGCACGGCAATCAGCCCCAGCATTTT. Translated: CATSTHGNQPQHF.

The chain combines TRBV5-5 with TRBJ1-2, with TRBD1 matching over 7 bases. After removal of 4 bases from V and 4 bases from J, the junction contained 10 bases not matched to a gene. The CDR3 covers 15 residues. CDR1 SGHKS and CDR2 YYEKEE come from the germline V gene (reference sequence). CDR3 region: CASSETIDRVYGYTF. Here the CDR3 DNA reads TGTGCCAGCAGCGAGACGATAGACAGGGTCTATGGCTACACCTTC.

The V and J genes are TRBV27 and TRBJ2-7; 9 bases are a match to TRBD1. Germline V gene data show CDR1 as MNHEY and CDR2 as SMNVEV (reference sequence). V lost 7 bases and J lost 0; bases outside the gene matches: 10. The CDR3 spans 16 residues. The CDR3 loop reads CASKQGADTSSYEQYF. CDR3 nucleotides: TGTGCCAGCAAACAGGGGGCGGATACGAGCTCCTACGAGCAGTACTTC.

The V call is TRBV27, the J call TRBJ2-7, with 8 positions matching TRBD1. Germline assignment: CDR1 MNHEY and CDR2 SMNVEV (reference sequence). V dropped 2 bases and J dropped 2; count of bases not matched to a gene: 5. The CDR3 is 15 residues long. The CDR3 region is CASSLGTGGPYEQYF. The CDR3 nucleotides are TGTGCCAGCAGTTTAGGTACAGGGGGTCCCTACGAGCAGTACTTC.

CDR3 coding DNA: TGTGCCATCAAGGGACAACCCTCAGGAACAGATACGCAGTATTTT. As protein: CAIKGQPSGTDTQYF. The chain carries TRBV2 and TRBJ2-3, with D perhaps TRBD1 (6 bases). With 10 bases removed from V and 3 bases from J, the gap between germline ends came to 20 bases. Looked up from germline, CDR1 is SNHLY and CDR2 is FYNNEI. The CDR3 has 15 amino acids.

This chain joins TRBV9 and TRBJ2-7; TRBD1 matches at 10 bases. With 4 bases clipped from V and 5 bases from J, the junction kept 9 bases outside the gene matches. Per the germline V gene, CDR1 is SGDLS and CDR2 is YYNGEE. CDR3 length: 15 amino acids. The CDR3 sequence: CASSFRDRGSDEQYF. CDR3 DNA: TGTGCCAGCAGCTTCCGGGACAGGGGATCCGACGAGCAGTACTTC.

This sequence joins TRBV5-1 and TRBJ2-3; 8 nucleotides match TRBD2. Per the germline V gene, CDR1 is SGHRS and CDR2 is YFSETQ. CDR3 size: 16 residues. V was clipped by 1 base and J by 1 base; unmatched bases: 5. CDR3 in amino acids: CASSLMPAGGTDTQYF. The CDR3 DNA is TGCGCCAGCAGCTTGATGCCAGCGGGAGGCACAGATACGCAGTATTTT.

This chain connects TRBV9 to TRBJ2-1; no clear D gene. Trimming took off 4 bases at V and 7 bases at J, with 15 bases between the two ends. The CDR3 contains 14 residues. Germline CDR1 is SGDLS and CDR2 is YYNGEE. The CDR3 DNA reads as TGTGCCAGCAGCAGAGGCCCTAGTTTGAATGAGCAGTTCTTC. Translated, it gives CASSRGPSLNEQFF.

CDR3 protein: CASSPGQGILRGQPQHF. The CDR3 DNA follows: TGTGCCAGTAGCCCGGGACAGGGGATTCTTAGGGGTCAGCCCCAGCATTTT. The chain employs TRBV19 and TRBJ1-5; 10 bases align to TRBD1. The germline CDR1 and CDR2 sequences are LNHDA and SQIVND (reference sequence). V shed 6 bases, J shed 6 bases, and the junction held 14 bases outside the gene matches. The CDR3 length is 17 residues.

The chain has TRBV5-1 and TRBJ2-4; D gene ambiguous. The length of the CDR3 is 12 residues. Germline V CDR1 and CDR2: SGHRS, YFSETQ. V lost 0 bases, J lost 12 bases, and 10 bases lay in between. CDR3 region: CASSLAGPSQYF. DNA of the CDR3: TGCGCCAGCAGCTTGGCCGGCCCCAGTCAGTACTTC.

V gene TRBV30 combines with J gene TRBJ2-3; 10 bases map to TRBD2. Germline CDR1 is GTSNPN and CDR2 is SVGIG (reference sequence). The CDR3 totals 16 residues. In nucleotides, the CDR3 is TGTGCGAAAATAGCGGGAGGCACCTTTTTCACAGATACGCAGTATTTT. Its translation: CAKIAGGTFFTDTQYF.

The CDR3 sequence is CASSLRGFSNQPQHF. Here the CDR3 DNA reads TGTGCCAGCAGCTTAAGAGGGTTTAGCAATCAGCCCCAGCATTTT. The chain recombines TRBV7-2 with TRBJ1-5; D uncertain. V lost 2 bases to trimming and J lost 0 bases, with 8 bases between them. The CDR3 spans 15 residues. Germline lookup yields CDR1 SGHTA and CDR2 FQGNSA.

This clone was detected only a few times. The chain couples TRBV11-1 to TRBJ1-2, with a tentative D call TRBD1 (6 bases). The germline gives CDR1 SGHAT, CDR2 FQDESV (reference sequence). V lost 2 bases and J 2 bases, leaving 12 bases between the germline ends. The CDR3 spans 15 residues. CDR3 bases: TGTGCCAGCAGCTTACTCGGAGGGGGAAACTATGGCTACACCTTC. Protein: CASSLLGGGNYGYTF. Looking up the rest from reference TRBV11-1 and TRBJ1-2 gives the full variable domain: EAEVAQSPRYKITEKSQAVAFWCDPISGHATLYWYRQILGQGPELLVQFQDESVVDDSQLPKDRFSAERLKGVDSTLKIQPAELGDSAMYLCASSLLGGGNYGYTFGSGTRLTVV.

The rearrangement links TRBV12-5 to TRBJ2-1, with TRBD2 matching over 7 bases. With V trimmed by 8 bases and J by 1 base, 2 bases remained unmatched. Germline CDR1 reads LGHNT; CDR2 reads FRNRAP. The CDR3 is 13 amino acids. The CDR3 DNA is TGTGCTAGTATCGGGGGGTCCTACAATGAGCAGTTCTTC. This codes for CASIGGSYNEQFF.

The CDR3 protein is CASSLAPSGRAYNEQFF. The CDR3 DNA reads as TGCGCCAGCAGCTTGGCCCCTAGCGGGAGGGCTTACAATGAGCAGTTCTTC. The V gene is TRBV5-1, the J gene TRBJ2-1; 12 nucleotides line up with TRBD2. Trimming at V came to 0 bases and at J to 4 bases, leaving 5 bases not matched to a gene. The CDR3 has 17 residues. Germline V CDR1 and CDR2: SGHRS, YFSETQ.

This chain uses TRBV2 with TRBJ2-5; TRBD1 aligns across 7 bases. The CDR3 is 14 amino acids. Germline V gene lookup returns CDR1 SNHLY and CDR2 FYNNEI. V shed 6 bases and J 2 bases; nucleotides not matched to a gene: 6. CDR3 loop: CASSGQEPQETQYF. For the CDR3, the DNA is TGTGCCAGCAGCGGACAGGAGCCACAAGAGACCCAGTACTTC.

This rearrangement joins TRBV7-9 to TRBJ1-2; 8 bases align to TRBD1. V trimming: 2 bases; J trimming: 5 bases; junction bases outside the gene matches: 4. The CDR3 length is 14 residues. CDR1 is SEHNR and CDR2 is FQNEAQ in the germline V gene (reference sequence). CDR3 in DNA: TGTGCCAGCAGCTTAATGACAGGGGAATATGGCTACACCTTC. Protein: CASSLMTGEYGYTF.

The chain couples TRBV19 to TRBJ2-1; the D is unclear. The CDR3 has 16 residues. The germline V gene has CDR1 LNHDA and CDR2 SQIVND (reference sequence). V dropped 1 base and J dropped 9 bases, with 19 bases sitting between them. CDR3 in amino acids: CASSIVANYDTGEQFF. The CDR3 DNA is TGTGCCAGTAGTATAGTGGCTAACTACGACACCGGTGAGCAGTTCTTC.

V and J are TRBV6-6 and TRBJ2-3; D perhaps matches TRBD1 (6 bases). With 5 bases removed from V and 1 base from J, the gap between germline ends came to 16 bases. The germline V gene encodes CDR1 MNHNY and CDR2 SVGAGI (reference sequence). The CDR3 loop spans 16 amino acids. In DNA, the CDR3 is TGTGCCAGCAGTCCCTTGGGGGCGCAGGGCACAGATACGCAGTATTTT. Amino acid sequence: CASSPLGAQGTDTQYF.